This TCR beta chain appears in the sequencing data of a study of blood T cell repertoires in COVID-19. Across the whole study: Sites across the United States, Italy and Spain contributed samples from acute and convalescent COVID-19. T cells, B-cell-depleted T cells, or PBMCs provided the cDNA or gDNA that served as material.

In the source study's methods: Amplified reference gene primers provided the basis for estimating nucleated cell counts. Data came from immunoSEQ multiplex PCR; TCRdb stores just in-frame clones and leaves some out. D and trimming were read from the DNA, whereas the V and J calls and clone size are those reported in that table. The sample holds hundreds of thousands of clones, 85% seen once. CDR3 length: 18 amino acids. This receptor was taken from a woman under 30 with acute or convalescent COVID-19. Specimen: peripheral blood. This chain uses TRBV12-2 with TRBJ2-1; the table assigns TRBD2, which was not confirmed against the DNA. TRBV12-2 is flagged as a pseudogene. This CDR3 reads CASRLALAGVPGANEQFF. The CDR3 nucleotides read TGTGCAAGTCGCTTAGCCCTAGCGGGAGTACCGGGAGCCAATGAGCAGTTCTTC.